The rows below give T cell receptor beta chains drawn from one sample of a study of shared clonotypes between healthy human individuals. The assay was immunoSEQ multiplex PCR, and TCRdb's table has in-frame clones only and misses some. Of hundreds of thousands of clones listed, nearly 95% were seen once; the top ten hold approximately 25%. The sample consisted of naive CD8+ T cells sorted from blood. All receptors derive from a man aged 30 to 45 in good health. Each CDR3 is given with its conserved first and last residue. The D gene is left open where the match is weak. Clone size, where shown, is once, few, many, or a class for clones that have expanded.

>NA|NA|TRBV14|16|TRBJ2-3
CASSQSETDPWGTQYF
TGTGCCAGCAGCCAAAGTGAAACGGATCCCTGGGGTACGCAGTATTTT
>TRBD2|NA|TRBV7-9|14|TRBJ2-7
CASSLDLADYEQYF
TGTGCCAGCAGCTTGGACCTAGCGGACTACGAGCAGTACTTC
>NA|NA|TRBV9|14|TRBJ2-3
CASSVTIVVDTQYF
TGTGCCAGCAGCGTAACCATCGTCGTGGATACGCAGTATTTT
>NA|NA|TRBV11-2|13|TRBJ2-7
CASSMTSSYEQYF
TGTGCCAGCAGCATGACTAGCTCCTACGAGCAGTACTTC
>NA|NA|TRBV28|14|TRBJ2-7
CASSPRGLSYEQYF
TGTGCCAGCAGTCCCCGGGGCTTATCCTACGAGCAGTACTTC
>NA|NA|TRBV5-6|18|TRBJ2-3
CASSFRLAGGMSTDTQYF
TGTGCCAGCAGCTTTCGCCTTGCTGGCGGGATGAGCACAGATACGCAGTATTTT
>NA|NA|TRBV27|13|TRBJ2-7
CASSLFGSYEQYF
TGTGCCAGCAGCCTTTTCGGCTCCTACGAGCAGTACTTC
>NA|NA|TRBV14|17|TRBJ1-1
CASSQDHRRVMNTEAFF
TGTGCCAGCAGCCAAGATCATCGCCGAGTCATGAACACTGAAGCTTTCTTT
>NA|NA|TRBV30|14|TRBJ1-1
CAGWFGRMNTEAFF
TGTGCCGGGTGGTTCGGGAGAATGAACACTGAAGCTTTCTTT
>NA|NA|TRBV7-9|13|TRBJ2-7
CASSLAPGYEQYF
TGTGCCAGCAGCTTAGCGCCAGGTTACGAGCAGTACTTC
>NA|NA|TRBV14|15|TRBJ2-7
CASSQGTGTIYEQYF
TGTGCCAGCAGCCAAGGAACAGGTACGATCTACGAGCAGTACTTC
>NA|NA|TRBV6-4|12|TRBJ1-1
CASSGPNTEAFF
TGTGCCAGCAGTGGCCCGAACACTGAAGCTTTCTTT
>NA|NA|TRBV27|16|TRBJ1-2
CASSFGGTGSPYGYTF
TGTGCCAGCAGTTTTGGGGGTACAGGGAGCCCATATGGCTACACCTTC
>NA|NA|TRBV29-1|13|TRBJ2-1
CSSIGPEVNEQFF
TGCAGCTCTATAGGGCCCGAGGTCAATGAGCAGTTCTTC
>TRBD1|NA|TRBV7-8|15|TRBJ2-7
CASSPWGQETSEQYF
TGTGCCAGCAGCCCATGGGGACAGGAGACCTCCGAGCAGTACTTC
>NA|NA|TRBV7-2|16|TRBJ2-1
CASSWGEASAYNEQFF
TGTGCCAGCAGTTGGGGCGAGGCTAGCGCTTACAATGAGCAGTTCTTC
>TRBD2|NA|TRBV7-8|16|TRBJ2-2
CASSYPGTSGNGELFF
TGTGCCAGCAGCTATCCCGGGACTAGCGGGAACGGGGAGCTGTTTTTT
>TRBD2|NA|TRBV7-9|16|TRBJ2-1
CASSLTSGRGYNEQFF
TGTGCCAGCAGCTTGACTAGCGGGAGAGGATACAATGAGCAGTTCTTC
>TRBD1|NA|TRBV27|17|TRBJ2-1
CASRKTGGPVSYNEQFF
TGTGCCAGCAGAAAGACAGGGGGCCCCGTCTCCTACAATGAGCAGTTCTTC
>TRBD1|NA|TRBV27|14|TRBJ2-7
CASHPGQATYEQYF
TGTGCCAGCCATCCGGGACAGGCGACATACGAGCAGTACTTC
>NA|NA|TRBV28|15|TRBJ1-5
CASSLEAGGNQPQHF
TGTGCCAGCAGTTTAGAGGCAGGGGGCAATCAGCCCCAGCATTTT
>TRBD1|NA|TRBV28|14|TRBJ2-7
CASRTGTGVYEQYF
TGTGCCAGCAGAACCGGGACAGGGGTCTACGAGCAGTACTTC
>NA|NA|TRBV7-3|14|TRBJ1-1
CASSLLQGLTEAFF
TGTGCCAGCAGCTTACTTCAAGGGTTGACTGAAGCTTTCTTT
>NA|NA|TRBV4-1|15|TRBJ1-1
CASSQGPGRGTEAFF
TGCGCCAGCAGCCAAGGTCCTGGGAGGGGGACTGAAGCTTTCTTT
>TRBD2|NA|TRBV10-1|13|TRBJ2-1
CASSRLAGDEQFF
TGCGCCAGCAGCCGACTAGCGGGAGATGAGCAGTTCTTC
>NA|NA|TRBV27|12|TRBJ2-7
CASTGPGGEQYF
TGTGCCAGCACAGGACCGGGTGGAGAGCAGTACTTC
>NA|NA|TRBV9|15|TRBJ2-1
CASSVGLSPYNEQFF
TGTGCCAGCAGCGTAGGTTTGAGTCCCTACAATGAGCAGTTCTTC
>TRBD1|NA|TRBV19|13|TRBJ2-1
CASNAGGWNEQFF
TGTGCCAGTAATGCAGGGGGCTGGAATGAGCAGTTCTTC
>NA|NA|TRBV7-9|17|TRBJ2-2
CASSPDLPFRSAGELFF
TGTGCCAGCAGCCCGGACCTCCCGTTTAGGTCGGCCGGGGAGCTGTTTTTT
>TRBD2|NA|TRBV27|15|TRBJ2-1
CASSPMSGGYNEQFF
TGTGCCAGCAGTCCCATGTCGGGAGGGTACAATGAGCAGTTCTTC
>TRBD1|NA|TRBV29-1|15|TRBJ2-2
CSVSGQGGYTGELFF
TGCAGCGTTTCGGGACAGGGTGGATACACCGGGGAGCTGTTTTTT
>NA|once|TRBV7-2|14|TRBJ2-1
CASSTPRGYNEQFF
TGTGCCAGCAGCACCCCCCGAGGTTACAATGAGCAGTTCTTC
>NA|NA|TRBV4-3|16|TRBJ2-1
CASSRLTTLAQNEQFF
TGCGCCAGCAGCCGCCTTACTACCCTAGCGCAAAATGAGCAGTTCTTC
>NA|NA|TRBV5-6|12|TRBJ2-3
CASSVGDDTQYF
TGTGCCAGCAGCGTGGGGGACGATACGCAGTATTTT
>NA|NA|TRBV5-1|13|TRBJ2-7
CASSWGDGYEQYF
TGCGCCAGCAGCTGGGGGGACGGCTACGAGCAGTACTTC
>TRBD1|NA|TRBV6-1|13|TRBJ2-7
CASPGQGFYEQYF
TGTGCGAGTCCGGGACAGGGGTTTTACGAGCAGTACTTC
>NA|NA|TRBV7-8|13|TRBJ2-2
CASSLAGAGELFF
TGTGCCAGCAGCTTAGCAGGGGCCGGGGAGCTGTTTTTT
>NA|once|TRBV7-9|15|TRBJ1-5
CASSAEQGGHQPQHF
TGTGCCAGCAGCGCCGAACAGGGAGGACATCAGCCCCAGCATTTT
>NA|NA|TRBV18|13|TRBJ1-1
CASSLAPSAEAFF
TGTGCCAGCTCACTGGCACCCTCGGCTGAAGCTTTCTTT
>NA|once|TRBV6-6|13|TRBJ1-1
CASRLQLNTEAFF
TGTGCCAGCAGGCTACAGTTGAACACTGAAGCTTTCTTT